This is a list of T cell receptor beta chains from one sample in a study of blood T cell repertoires in COVID-19. Sequencing used immunoSEQ multiplex PCR; TCRdb keeps in-frame clones, though not all of them. The repertoire includes roughly 250,000 clones, approximately 91% of them detected once, and about 2.1% sits in the top ten. Material for sequencing was peripheral blood. The receptors shown here come from a woman aged 40-49 years who had recovered from COVID-19. Each CDR3 is given with its conserved first and last residue. The D gene is left open where the match is weak. Size tells how often a clone was seen (once, few, many) or the class of an expanded clone, and some rows leave it out.

V,length,size,D,J,CDR3,DNA
TRBV7-9,17,NA,TRBD2,TRBJ2-1,CASSLLRREWGYNEQFF,TGTGCCAGCAGCTTATTGAGGCGGGAGTGGGGTTACAATGAGCAGTTCTTC
TRBV27,13,NA,NA,TRBJ2-7,CASSLGPPYEQYF,TGTGCCAGCAGTTTAGGCCCCCCCTACGAGCAGTACTTC
TRBV28,14,few,TRBD1,TRBJ1-2,CASTSFGTGNGYTF,TGTGCCAGCACTTCTTTCGGGACAGGAAATGGCTACACCTTC
TRBV7-2,14,NA,NA,TRBJ1-6,CASSLAWGVAPLHF,TGTGCCAGCAGCTTAGCTTGGGGGGTGGCACCCCTCCACTTT
TRBV28,15,NA,NA,TRBJ2-7,CASSRLGSGYYEQYF,TGTGCCAGCAGTCGGTTGGGTAGCGGATACTACGAGCAGTACTTC
TRBV7-9,18,few,TRBD1,TRBJ2-4,CASSLPGQGTMAKNIQYF,TGTGCCAGCAGCTTGCCGGGACAGGGAACGATGGCCAAAAACATTCAGTACTTC
TRBV29-1,11,NA,NA,TRBJ2-7,CSVVRANEQYF,TGCAGCGTTGTGAGAGCCAACGAGCAGTACTTC
TRBV3-1/TRBV3-2,15,NA,TRBD1,TRBJ2-5,CASSRQGSVFGTQYF,TGTGCCAGCAGCCGACAGGGGTCGGTATTTGGGACCCAGTACTTC
TRBV5-1,13,NA,NA,TRBJ2-2,CASSLQGPGELFF,TGCGCCAGCAGCTTGCAGGGGCCCGGGGAGCTGTTTTTT
TRBV11-2,16,NA,NA,TRBJ2-3,CASSLLRGMSTDTQYF,TGTGCCAGCAGCTTGTTAAGGGGAATGAGCACAGATACGCAGTATTTT
TRBV7-2,13,NA,NA,TRBJ1-6,CASSLASSSPLHF,TGTGCCAGCAGCTTAGCATCATCCTCACCCCTCCACTTT
TRBV24-1,15,NA,TRBD2,TRBJ2-3,CATSPSAGNTDTQYF,TGTGCCACCAGTCCTTCAGCGGGGAACACAGATACGCAGTATTTT
TRBV6-5,14,few,TRBD1,TRBJ2-3,CASTQDRGTDTQYF,TGTGCCAGCACCCAGGACAGGGGCACAGATACGCAGTATTTT
TRBV29-1,12,NA,TRBD1,TRBJ2-7,CSVRTGGNEQYF,TGCAGCGTTAGGACAGGGGGGAACGAGCAGTACTTC
TRBV4-1,17,NA,NA,TRBJ1-1,CASSQVSQGTYRTEAFF,TGCGCCAGCAGCCAAGTATCGCAGGGAACGTATAGGACTGAAGCTTTCTTT
TRBV12-3/TRBV12-4,13,NA,TRBD1,TRBJ2-7,CASSGQGRGEQYF,TGTGCCAGCAGCGGACAGGGCCGGGGAGAGCAGTACTTC
TRBV25-1,16,NA,NA,TRBJ2-1,CASSDFNRGGYNEQFF,TGTGCCAGCAGTGACTTCAACAGGGGGGGATACAATGAGCAGTTCTTC
TRBV14,13,NA,NA,TRBJ1-2,CASSQGGGYGYTF,TGTGCCAGCAGCCAAGGGGGCGGATATGGCTACACCTTC
TRBV5-1,16,NA,TRBD1,TRBJ1-4,CASGYGDGTGNEKLFF,TGCGCCAGCGGCTACGGAGACGGGACAGGGAATGAAAAACTGTTTTTT
TRBV11-3,13,NA,TRBD1,TRBJ1-3,CASTGTDGNTIYF,TGTGCCAGCACCGGGACAGATGGAAACACCATATATTTT
TRBV29-1,13,NA,NA,TRBJ1-1,CSTPGRVNTEAFF,TGCAGCACCCCAGGGAGGGTGAACACTGAAGCTTTCTTT
TRBV11-1,14,NA,NA,TRBJ1-2,CASSLAGANYGYTF,TGTGCCAGCAGCTTAGCAGGGGCGAACTATGGCTACACCTTC
TRBV24-1,19,NA,TRBD2,TRBJ2-2,CATSDLWTSGILGTGELFF,TGTGCCACCAGTGATTTATGGACTAGCGGGATCCTGGGCACCGGGGAGCTGTTTTTT
TRBV12-3/TRBV12-4,13,few,NA,TRBJ1-2,CASSSGINYGYTF,TGTGCCAGCAGCTCCGGGATTAACTATGGCTACACCTTC
TRBV7-9,16,NA,NA,TRBJ1-4,CASSRQARRSDEKLFF,TGTGCCAGCAGCCGCCAGGCCAGGAGGTCGGATGAAAAACTGTTTTTT
TRBV2,15,NA,TRBD1,TRBJ1-3,CASSESDRRGNTIYF,TGTGCCAGCAGTGAATCGGACAGGCGCGGAAACACCATATATTTT
TRBV27,16,NA,TRBD1,TRBJ1-4,CASSSLGQGYNEKLFF,TGTGCCAGCAGTTCCCTCGGACAGGGATACAATGAAAAACTGTTTTTT
TRBV19,16,NA,NA,TRBJ1-2,CASSILVGGLVYGYTF,TGTGCCAGTAGTATATTAGTAGGCGGGCTTGTCTATGGCTACACCTTC
TRBV15,14,NA,TRBD1,TRBJ1-5,CATRKTGSNQPQHF,TGTGCCACCAGGAAGACAGGGTCGAATCAGCCCCAGCATTTT
TRBV15,13,NA,NA,TRBJ1-4,CATGDYNNEKLFF,TGTGCCACCGGCGACTACAATAATGAAAAACTGTTTTTT
TRBV7-2,15,NA,TRBD1,TRBJ2-3,CASSLLTGLTDTQYF,TGTGCCAGCAGCTTGTTGACAGGGTTAACAGATACGCAGTATTTT
TRBV7-3,15,NA,NA,TRBJ1-6,CASSAISSYNSPLHF,TGTGCCAGCAGCGCCATTAGCTCCTATAATTCACCCCTCCACTTT
TRBV29-1,15,NA,TRBD2,TRBJ2-5,CSVAGDGRADRTQYF,TGCAGCGTCGCTGGGGACGGGAGGGCCGATCGGACCCAGTACTTC
TRBV25-1,15,once,TRBD2,TRBJ2-3,CASSGAGPYADTQYF,TGTGCCAGCAGTGGAGCGGGACCATATGCAGATACGCAGTATTTT
TRBV6-5,14,NA,TRBD1,TRBJ2-5,CATQGQGIRETQYF,TGTGCCACCCAGGGACAGGGGATAAGGGAGACCCAGTACTTC
TRBV4-3,15,NA,NA,TRBJ2-3,CASSQEGTSTDTQYF,TGCGCCAGCAGCCAAGAGGGGACTAGCACAGATACGCAGTATTTT
TRBV5-4,13,NA,NA,TRBJ2-5,CASHPDRQETQYF,TGTGCCAGTCACCCTGACAGGCAAGAGACCCAGTACTTC
TRBV5-4,15,NA,TRBD2,TRBJ2-1,CASSTKSTSGEEKFF,TGTGCCAGCAGCACCAAATCGACTAGCGGAGAGGAAAAGTTCTTC
TRBV9,16,NA,TRBD2,TRBJ2-7,CASSVGPSGGSYEQYF,TGTGCCAGCAGCGTAGGGCCTAGCGGAGGGTCCTACGAGCAGTACTTC
TRBV2,14,NA,TRBD2,TRBJ2-2,CASSLAGGSGELFF,TGTGCCAGCAGCCTAGCGGGGGGATCCGGGGAGCTGTTTTTT
TRBV7-9,16,once,NA,TRBJ2-5,CASTPTRGTAQETQYF,TGTGCCAGCACTCCAACACGGGGGACAGCGCAAGAGACCCAGTACTTC